This T cell receptor beta chain was captured by sequencing in a study of T cell responses to AZD1222 COVID-19 vaccine. Points from the study as a whole: Repertoire sampling was restricted to post-peak T cell response timepoints.

This clone was recorded only once. Antigen: not known. Profiling relied on immunoSEQ multiplex PCR, and the TCRdb table lists in-frame clones only, not all of them. The sample shows 150,000 or so clones, approximately 90% of them seen only once. CDR1 and CDR2 from the germline V gene are SQVTM and ANQGSEA. V gave up 6 bases and J gave up 5 bases; unmatched junction bases: 5. CDR3 length: 12 amino acids. V usage is TRBV29-1 and J usage is TRBJ1-2, with 8 bases that match TRBD1. This TCR derives from an adult in good health. Specimen: peripheral blood, collected on day 0 of AZD1222 vaccination. For the CDR3, the DNA is TGCAGCGTCGCAGGGGGCGGGTATGGCTACACCTTC. Its protein product is CSVAGGGYGYTF.